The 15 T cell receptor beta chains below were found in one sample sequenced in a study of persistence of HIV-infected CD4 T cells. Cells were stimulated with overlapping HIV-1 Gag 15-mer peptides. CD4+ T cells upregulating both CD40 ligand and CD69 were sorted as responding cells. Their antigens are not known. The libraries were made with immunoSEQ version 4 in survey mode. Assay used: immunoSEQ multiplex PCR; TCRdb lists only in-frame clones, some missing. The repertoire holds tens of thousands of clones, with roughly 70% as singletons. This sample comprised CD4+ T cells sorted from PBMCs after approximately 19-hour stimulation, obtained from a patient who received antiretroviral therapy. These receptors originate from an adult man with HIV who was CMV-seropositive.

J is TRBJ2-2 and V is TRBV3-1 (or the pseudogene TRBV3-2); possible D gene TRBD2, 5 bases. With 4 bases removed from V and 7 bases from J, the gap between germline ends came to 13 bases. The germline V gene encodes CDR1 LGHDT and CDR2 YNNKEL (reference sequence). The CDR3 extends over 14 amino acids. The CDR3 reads CASSLLGRYGELFF. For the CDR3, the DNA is TGTGCCAGCAGCCTACTAGGGCGTTACGGGGAGCTGTTTTTT.

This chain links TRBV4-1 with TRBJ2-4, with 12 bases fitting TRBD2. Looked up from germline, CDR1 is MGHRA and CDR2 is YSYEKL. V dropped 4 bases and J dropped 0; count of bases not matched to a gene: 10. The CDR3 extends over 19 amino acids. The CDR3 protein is CASSLRLAGEVLAKNIQYF. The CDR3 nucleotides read TGCGCCAGCAGCCTTCGACTAGCGGGGGAAGTTCTAGCCAAAAACATTCAGTACTTC.

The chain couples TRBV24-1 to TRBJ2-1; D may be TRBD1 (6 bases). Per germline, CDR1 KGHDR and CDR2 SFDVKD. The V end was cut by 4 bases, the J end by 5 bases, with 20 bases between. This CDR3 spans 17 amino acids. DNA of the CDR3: TGTGCCACCAGTGACCCAAGGACAGCTACCCTGGACAATGAGCAGTTCTTC. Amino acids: CATSDPRTATLDNEQFF.

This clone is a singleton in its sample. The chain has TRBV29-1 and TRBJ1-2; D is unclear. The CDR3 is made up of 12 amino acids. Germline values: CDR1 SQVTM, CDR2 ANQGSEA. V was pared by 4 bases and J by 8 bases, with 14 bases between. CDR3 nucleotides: TGCAGCGTTGCCTTGCACAGAAGGGGCTACACCTTC. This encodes CSVALHRRGYTF.

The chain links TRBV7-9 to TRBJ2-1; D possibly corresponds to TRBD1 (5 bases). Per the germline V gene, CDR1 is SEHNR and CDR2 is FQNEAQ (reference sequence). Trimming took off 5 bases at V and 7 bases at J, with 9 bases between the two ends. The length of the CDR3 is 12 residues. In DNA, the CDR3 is TGTGCCAGCAGCCATCAGGGAAATGAGCAGTTCTTC. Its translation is CASSHQGNEQFF.

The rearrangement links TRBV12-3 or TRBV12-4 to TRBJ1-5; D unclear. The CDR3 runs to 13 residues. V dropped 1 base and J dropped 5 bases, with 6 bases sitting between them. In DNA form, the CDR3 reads TGTGCCAGCAGTTTAGGGCGACATCAGCCCCAGCATTTT. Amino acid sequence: CASSLGRHQPQHF.

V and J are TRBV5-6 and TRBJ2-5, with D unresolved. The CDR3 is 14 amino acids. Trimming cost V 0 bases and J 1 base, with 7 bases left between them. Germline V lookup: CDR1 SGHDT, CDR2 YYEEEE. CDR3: CASSLAGGQETQYF. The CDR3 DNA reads TGTGCCAGCAGCTTGGCCGGCGGCCAAGAGACCCAGTACTTC.

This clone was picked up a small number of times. Here the CDR3 reads CASSLSRAGGSTDTQYF. The CDR3 nucleotides read TGTGCCAGCAGCTTGTCCCGAGCGGGGGGGAGCACAGATACGCAGTATTTT. The V and J genes are TRBV5-5 and TRBJ2-3; 10 nucleotides agree with TRBD2. The CDR3 loop spans 17 amino acids. CDR1 SGHKS and CDR2 YYEKEE come from the germline V gene (reference sequence). V shed 1 base, J shed 0 bases, and the junction held 5 bases outside the gene matches.

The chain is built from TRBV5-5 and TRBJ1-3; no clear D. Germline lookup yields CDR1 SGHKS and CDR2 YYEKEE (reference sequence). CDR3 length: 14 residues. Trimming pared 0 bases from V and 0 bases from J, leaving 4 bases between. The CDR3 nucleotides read TGTGCCAGCAGCTTGGACTCCTCTGGAAACACCATATATTTT. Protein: CASSLDSSGNTIYF.

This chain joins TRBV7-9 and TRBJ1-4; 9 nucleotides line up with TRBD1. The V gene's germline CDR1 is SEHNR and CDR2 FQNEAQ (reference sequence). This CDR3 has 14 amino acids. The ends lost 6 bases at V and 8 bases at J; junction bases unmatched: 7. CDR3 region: CASRSWTGEEKLFF. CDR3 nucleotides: TGTGCCAGCAGATCCTGGACAGGGGAAGAAAAACTGTTTTTT.

The CDR3 DNA is TGCAGCGTTGGCCGGAAAGGAGATGGCTACACCTTC. Translating gives CSVGRKGDGYTF. V and J are TRBV29-1 and TRBJ1-2; no definite D call. This CDR3 is 12 amino acids long. Deletions cut 4 bases from V and 6 bases from J, with 12 bases between. CDR1 and CDR2 (germline): SQVTM, ANQGSEA. Complete variable domain (other parts from reference TRBV29-1 and TRBJ1-2): SAVISQKPSRDICQRGTSLTIQCQVDSQVTMMFWYRQQPGQSLTLIATANQGSEATYESGFVIDKFPISRPNLTFSTLTVSNMSPEDSSIYLCSVGRKGDGYTFGSGTRLTVV.

For the CDR3, the DNA is TGTGCCAGCAGCTACAAGACTAATGAAAAACTGTTTTTT. Amino acids: CASSYKTNEKLFF. The rearrangement uses TRBV12-3 or TRBV12-4 and TRBJ1-4; D gene ambiguous. The V end was cut by 6 bases, the J end by 2 bases, with 7 bases between. CDR3 length equals 13 residues.

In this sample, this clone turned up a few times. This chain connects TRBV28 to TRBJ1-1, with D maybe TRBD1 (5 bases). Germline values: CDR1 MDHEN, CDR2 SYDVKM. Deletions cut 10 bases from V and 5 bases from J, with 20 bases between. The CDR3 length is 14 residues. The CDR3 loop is CATLYTTQGTEAFF. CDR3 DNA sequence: TGTGCCACCCTGTATACTACTCAGGGTACTGAAGCTTTCTTT.

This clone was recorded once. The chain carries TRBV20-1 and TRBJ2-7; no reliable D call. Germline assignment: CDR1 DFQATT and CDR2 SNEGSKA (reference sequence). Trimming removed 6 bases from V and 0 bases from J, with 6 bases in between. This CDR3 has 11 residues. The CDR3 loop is CSAATSYEQYF. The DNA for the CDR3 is TGCAGTGCCGCTACCTCCTACGAGCAGTACTTC.

CDR3 sequence (DNA): TGTGCCAGCAGTGAAAGCGGTACCTACGAGCAGTACTTC. Translated, it gives CASSESGTYEQYF. This chain uses TRBV6-1 with TRBJ2-7; D is possibly TRBD2 (5 bases). The V end was cut by 2 bases, the J end by 2 bases, with 7 bases between. Germline V gene lookup returns CDR1 MNHNS and CDR2 SASEGT. The CDR3 spans 13 residues.